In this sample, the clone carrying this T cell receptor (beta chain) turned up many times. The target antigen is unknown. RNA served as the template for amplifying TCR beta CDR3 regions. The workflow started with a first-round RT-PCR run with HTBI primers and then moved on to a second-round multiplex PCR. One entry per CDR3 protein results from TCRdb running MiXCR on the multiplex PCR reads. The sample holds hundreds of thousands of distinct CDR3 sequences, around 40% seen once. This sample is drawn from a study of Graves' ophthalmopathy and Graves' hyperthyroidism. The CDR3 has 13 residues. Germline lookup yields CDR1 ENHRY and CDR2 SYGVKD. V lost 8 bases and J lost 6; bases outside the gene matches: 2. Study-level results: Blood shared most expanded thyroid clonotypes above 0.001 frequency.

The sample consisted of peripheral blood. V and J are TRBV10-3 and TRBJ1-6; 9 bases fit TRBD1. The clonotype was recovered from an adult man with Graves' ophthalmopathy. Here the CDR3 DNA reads TGTGCCATCCAGGGACAGGGTAATTCACCCCTCCACTTT. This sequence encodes CAIQGQGNSPLHF.